The 17 T cell receptor beta chains listed next were all sequenced from one sample in a study of CD8+ T cells in alopecia areata. This sample's treatment: oral pan-JAK inhibitor, 5-10 mg twice daily. Extraction of RNA preceded its reverse transcription into cDNA, which served as the sequencing template. Generated by immunoSEQ multiplex PCR, the TCRdb table keeps only in-frame clones and is missing some. The table lists fewer than 100,000 clones, approximately 66% of them singletons. The sequencing here drew on CD8+ T cells sorted from blood, taken at week 4, from a patient treated with tofacitinib. The receptors stem from a human donor with alopecia areata.

The chain employs TRBV27 and TRBJ2-7, with TRBD2 identical over 7 bases. The CDR3 sequence is 15 residues long. The V and J ends lost 0 bases and 2 bases, in that order; junction bases with no gene match: 4. Germline V gene data show CDR1 as MNHEY and CDR2 as SMNVEV (reference sequence). CDR3 protein: CASSLSGGTTYEQYF. The CDR3 DNA reads TGTGCCAGCAGTTTATCTGGCGGGACTACCTACGAGCAGTACTTC.

The chain employs TRBV7-9 and TRBJ2-7; D is possibly TRBD1 (5 bases). V lost 5 bases, J lost 0 bases, and 14 bases lay in between. The CDR3 covers 15 residues. CDR1 and CDR2 (germline): SEHNR, FQNEAQ (reference sequence). DNA for the CDR3: TGTGCCAGCAGCCCGCAGGGTTCGTCCTCCTACGAGCAGTACTTC. It specifies CASSPQGSSSYEQYF.

The chain couples TRBV21-1 to TRBJ2-5; the tabulated D call, TRBD1, remains unverified against the DNA. TRBV21-1 is tagged as a pseudogene. CDR3 length equals 15 residues. CDR3 DNA sequence: TGTGCCAGCAGCCTTTTACAGGGGGAACAAGAGACCCAGTACTTC. This encodes CASSLLQGEQETQYF.

This clone was seen a handful of times. The gene calls are TRBV4-3 and TRBJ2-7; D gene unclear. CDR1 and CDR2 (germline): LGHNA, YSLEER. Trimming stripped 1 base from V and 3 bases from J, with 7 bases between. The CDR3 consists of 13 residues. The CDR3 DNA sequence: TGCGCCAGCAGCCAAGCCAGCAGCTACGAGCAGTACTTC. Translated: CASSQASSYEQYF.

This chain links TRBV5-6 with TRBJ2-1; 10 bases match TRBD2. Germline-derived CDR1 and CDR2 are SGHDT and YYEEEE. CDR3 size: 15 residues. The V and J ends lost 2 bases and 7 bases, in that order; junction bases with no gene match: 6. The CDR3, as DNA: TGTGCCAGCAGCTTACCGGGACTAGCGCTTAATGAGCAGTTCTTC. Translated: CASSLPGLALNEQFF.

The table lists this clone with a few counts. This chain connects TRBV19 to TRBJ2-3; the D gene could be TRBD1 or TRBD2 (5 bases each). Germline loops: CDR1 LNHDA, CDR2 SQIVND (reference sequence). The CDR3 extends over 15 amino acids. V was shortened by 5 bases and J by 3 bases, with 15 bases between the two germline ends. CDR3 in DNA: TGTGCCAGTAGTCCCCGGGACCGCTCTACAGATACGCAGTATTTT. This translates into CASSPRDRSTDTQYF.

This clone turned up a few times. V gene TRBV7-9 combines with J gene TRBJ2-6; 7 bases map to TRBD1. Germline lookup yields CDR1 SEHNR and CDR2 FQNEAQ (reference sequence). Trimming removed 4 bases from V and 7 bases from J; junction bases left unmatched: 10. This CDR3 is built from 16 residues. This CDR3 is CASSSRQGGSANVLTF. In DNA, the CDR3 is TGTGCCAGCAGCTCTCGACAGGGCGGTTCAGCCAACGTCCTGACTTTC.

The gene calls are TRBV4-1 and TRBJ2-5; tentative D call: TRBD1 (5 bases). The CDR3 consists of 12 residues. CDR1 and CDR2 (germline): MGHRA, YSYEKL. Trimming left V 4 bases short and J 4 bases short, with 7 bases between. CDR3 sequence reads: CASSLRGETQYF. In DNA, the CDR3 is TGCGCCAGCAGCCTAAGGGGAGAGACCCAGTACTTC.

The gene calls are TRBV12-5 and TRBJ2-1; 8 bases match TRBD2. Germline CDR1 reads LGHNT; CDR2 reads FRNRAP. The length of the CDR3 is 16 residues. With V trimmed by 4 bases and J by 7 bases, 12 bases remained unmatched. The DNA of the CDR3 is TGTGCTAGTGGTTCCCATCTAGCGGGTGAGGGGAATGAGCAGTTCTTC. Protein product: CASGSHLAGEGNEQFF.

This clone has only one observation. The chain is built from TRBV4-3 and TRBJ1-1; D gene unclear. The V and J ends lost 0 bases and 7 bases respectively, with 18 bases between them. Germline-derived CDR1 and CDR2 are LGHNA and YSLEER. The CDR3 contains 16 residues. CDR3 in DNA: TGCGCCAGCAGCCAAGAGTGGGCGGCTATAATGAATGAAGCTTTCTTT. Its translation: CASSQEWAAIMNEAFF.

This clone was recorded once. V is TRBV4-3 and J is TRBJ2-3; possible D gene TRBD1, 6 bases. The germline CDR1 and CDR2 sequences are LGHNA and YSLEER. Trimming removed 1 base from V and 1 base from J, with 9 bases in between. The CDR3 loop spans 15 amino acids. The CDR3 loop is CASSQAEGGTDTQYF. The CDR3, as DNA: TGCGCCAGCAGCCAAGCTGAGGGGGGCACAGATACGCAGTATTTT.

The V gene is TRBV5-1, the J gene TRBJ1-1, with 10 nucleotides matching TRBD1. In germline, CDR1 is SGHRS, CDR2 YFSETQ. The CDR3 is 16 residues long. After removal of 3 bases from V and 3 bases from J, the junction contained 8 bases not matched to a gene. CDR3 sequence: CASSSGTGEGDTEAFF. In DNA form, the CDR3 reads TGCGCCAGCAGCTCCGGGACAGGGGAAGGGGACACTGAAGCTTTCTTT.

This rearrangement joins TRBV29-1 to TRBJ2-7; D is unclear. V gave up 5 bases and J gave up 2 bases, with 13 bases separating them. This CDR3 contains 13 residues. Looked up from germline, CDR1 is SQVTM and CDR2 is ANQGSEA. CDR3 DNA: TGCAGCGTTCAGGCGGACGGACCCTACGAGCAGTACTTC. Its protein product is CSVQADGPYEQYF.

This clone was picked up a small number of times. V gene TRBV6-6 combines with J gene TRBJ2-7, with D possibly TRBD1 on 7 matching bases. The germline V and J ends were trimmed by 2 bases and 3 bases, with 14 bases remaining between them. CDR1 is MNHNY and CDR2 is SVGAGI in the germline V gene (reference sequence). The CDR3 covers 15 residues. CDR3 in amino acids: CASSYRSGGFYEQYF. The CDR3 nucleotides are TGTGCCAGCAGTTACCGATCAGGGGGGTTCTACGAGCAGTACTTC.

The chain couples TRBV27 to TRBJ1-6; no clear D gene. Germline V CDR1 and CDR2: MNHEY, SMNVEV (reference sequence). This CDR3 region has 15 residues. V was cut by 6 bases and J by 0 bases, with 9 bases left in between. The CDR3 is CASRKTDSYNSPLHF. DNA of the CDR3: TGTGCCAGCAGGAAAACGGACTCCTATAATTCACCCCTCCACTTT.

This clone was seen only a few times. J is TRBJ2-1 and V is TRBV30, with a tentative D call TRBD1 (5 bases). CDR1 is GTSNPN, CDR2 SVGIG, per germline (reference sequence). V lost 3 bases and J lost 9, with 12 bases in between. CDR3 length equals 12 residues. As DNA, the CDR3 is TGTGCCTGGAGGTCCCAGGGCGGTGAGCAGTTCTTC. It encodes CAWRSQGGEQFF.

This chain links TRBV15 with TRBJ1-4; D might be TRBD1 (5 bases). The CDR3 is 13 residues long. In germline, CDR1 is LNHNV, CDR2 YYDKDF (reference sequence). Deletions cut 5 bases from V and 8 bases from J, with 12 bases between. The CDR3 spells CATSVRGDEKLFF. CDR3 nucleotides: TGTGCCACCAGCGTGAGAGGGGACGAAAAACTGTTTTTT.